This is a list of T cell receptor beta chains from one sample in a study of identifying expanded T cells in peripheral blood. Data came from immunoSEQ multiplex PCR; TCRdb stores just in-frame clones and leaves some out. Altogether 80,000 to 90,000 clones are present, approximately 84% being singletons, with the ten largest covering 5.5% to 6.5%. Sequenced input: blood. All receptors come from a person between 18 and 75 years old in good health. The CDR3 runs from the conserved cysteine through the conserved F or W. The D gene is left open where the match is weak. Clone size is not always given. Where it is, it says once, few, many or a class for expanded clones.

J: TRBJ2-2
V: TRBV7-9
size: .
D: TRBD1
CDR3: CASSFRTGKDTGELFF
DNA: TGTGCCAGCAGCTTCAGGACAGGGAAGGACACCGGGGAGCTGTTTTTT

J: TRBJ2-5
V: TRBV7-2
size: .
D: .
CDR3: CASSLARRETQYF
DNA: TGTGCCAGCAGCTTAGCTCGTCGAGAGACCCAGTACTTC

J: TRBJ1-5
V: TRBV7-9
size: .
D: .
CDR3: CASREGNQPQHF
DNA: TGTGCCAGCAGGGAGGGGAATCAGCCCCAGCATTTT

J: TRBJ1-5
V: TRBV6-1
size: .
D: .
CDR3: CASTGRREPQHF
DNA: TGTGCCAGCACCGGAAGGAGGGAACCCCAGCATTTT

J: TRBJ2-2
V: TRBV2
size: .
D: .
CDR3: CASRALTGELFF
DNA: TGTGCCAGCAGGGCACTCACCGGGGAGCTGTTTTTT

J: TRBJ1-2
V: TRBV11-3
size: once
D: .
CDR3: CASSLESGPNYGYTF
DNA: TGTGCCAGCAGCTTAGAGTCGGGGCCGAACTATGGCTACACCTTC

J: TRBJ2-2
V: TRBV4-3
size: .
D: .
CDR3: CASSQDRLNTGELFF
DNA: TGCGCCAGCAGCCAAGATCGACTGAACACCGGGGAGCTGTTTTTT

J: TRBJ1-6
V: TRBV4-2
size: few
D: .
CDR3: CASSQEVTSNSPLHF
DNA: TGTGCCAGCAGCCAAGAAGTGACATCTAATTCACCCCTCCACTTT

J: TRBJ2-1
V: TRBV21-1
size: .
D: .
CDR3: CASSNRTEQFF
DNA: TGTGCCAGCAGCAACCGTACGGAGCAGTTCTTC

J: TRBJ1-6
V: TRBV4-3
size: .
D: TRBD1
CDR3: CASSHRTGATALHF
DNA: TGCGCCAGCAGCCACCGGACAGGGGCAACGGCCCTCCACTTT

J: TRBJ1-2
V: TRBV7-2
size: .
D: .
CDR3: CASSLAGANYGYTF
DNA: TGTGCCAGCAGCTTAGCAGGGGCGAACTATGGCTACACCTTC

J: TRBJ2-7
V: TRBV6-6
size: .
D: .
CDR3: CASSYPRTGASYEQYF
DNA: TGTGCCAGCAGTTACCCCAGGACGGGAGCCTCCTACGAGCAGTACTTC

J: TRBJ2-3
V: TRBV7-2
size: .
D: .
CDR3: CASSIRSPGHTDTQYF
DNA: TGTGCCAGCAGCATTCGCAGCCCAGGGCACACAGATACGCAGTATTTT

J: TRBJ2-2
V: TRBV4-3
size: .
D: .
CDR3: CASSQSQRTNTGELFF
DNA: TGCGCCAGCAGCCAATCCCAGCGGACGAACACCGGGGAGCTGTTTTTT

J: TRBJ1-5
V: TRBV23-1
size: .
D: TRBD1
CDR3: CASSPGQAQGANQPQHF
DNA: TGCGCCAGCAGTCCGGGACAGGCTCAAGGCGCTAATCAGCCCCAGCATTTT

J: TRBJ1-6
V: TRBV7-2
size: .
D: .
CDR3: CASSLVPSNNSPLHF
DNA: TGTGCCAGCAGCTTAGTCCCCAGCAATAATTCACCCCTCCACTTT

J: TRBJ2-2
V: TRBV5-1
size: .
D: .
CDR3: CASSLEVEASRTGELFF
DNA: TGCGCCAGCAGCTTGGAGGTGGAGGCTTCCAGAACCGGGGAGCTGTTTTTT

J: TRBJ1-1
V: TRBV18
size: .
D: .
CDR3: CASSPERGGYTEAFF
DNA: TGTGCCAGCTCACCGGAGCGGGGGGGCTACACTGAAGCTTTCTTT

J: TRBJ2-3
V: TRBV20-1
size: .
D: .
CDR3: CSAREGDTQYF
DNA: TGCAGTGCTAGAGAGGGAGATACGCAGTATTTT

J: TRBJ2-7
V: TRBV7-6
size: once
D: .
CDR3: CASSLVRGAGGEQYF
DNA: TGTGCCAGCAGCTTAGTAAGGGGTGCCGGGGGCGAGCAGTACTTC

J: TRBJ1-2
V: TRBV29-1
size: .
D: .
CDR3: CSGVSADYGYTF
DNA: TGCAGCGGCGTATCGGCCGACTATGGCTACACCTTC

J: TRBJ2-6
V: TRBV7-8
size: few
D: .
CDR3: CASSLFGPGANVLTF
DNA: TGTGCCAGCAGCTTATTCGGGCCTGGGGCCAACGTCCTGACTTTC

J: TRBJ1-2
V: TRBV6-5
size: .
D: .
CDR3: CASSYSVGGYGYTF
DNA: TGTGCCAGCAGTTACTCTGTGGGGGGCTATGGCTACACCTTC

J: TRBJ1-5
V: TRBV6-6
size: .
D: .
CDR3: CASTGQYNQPQHF
DNA: TGTGCCAGCACCGGACAGTACAATCAGCCCCAGCATTTT

J: TRBJ2-7
V: TRBV19
size: .
D: .
CDR3: CASSPGLSYEQYF
DNA: TGTGCCAGTAGTCCGGGTCTCTCCTACGAGCAGTACTTC

J: TRBJ1-1
V: TRBV27
size: .
D: .
CDR3: CASTRFGDTNTEAFF
DNA: TGTGCCAGCACACGGTTCGGGGACACAAACACTGAAGCTTTCTTT

J: TRBJ1-1
V: TRBV6-1
size: .
D: .
CDR3: CASGRAMNTEAFF
DNA: TGTGCCAGCGGAAGGGCGATGAACACTGAAGCTTTCTTT

J: TRBJ1-2
V: TRBV29-1
size: .
D: .
CDR3: CSVENRENYGYTF
DNA: TGCAGCGTTGAAAACAGAGAAAACTATGGCTACACCTTC

J: TRBJ2-1
V: TRBV7-3
size: .
D: .
CDR3: CASRPGGGHNNEQFF
DNA: TGTGCCAGCCGCCCTGGTGGCGGCCACAACAATGAGCAGTTCTTC

J: TRBJ1-1
V: TRBV10-3
size: .
D: TRBD1
CDR3: CAISQTGEGEAFF
DNA: TGTGCCATCAGTCAAACAGGGGAAGGTGAAGCTTTCTTT

J: TRBJ1-2
V: TRBV27
size: .
D: .
CDR3: CASSFGQNYGYTF
DNA: TGTGCCAGCAGTTTCGGTCAGAATTATGGCTACACCTTC

J: TRBJ2-7
V: TRBV5-5
size: .
D: .
CDR3: CASSLPEIGREQYF
DNA: TGTGCCAGCAGCTTGCCAGAAATAGGTCGGGAGCAGTACTTC

J: TRBJ2-6
V: TRBV7-2
size: .
D: .
CDR3: CASNLGNNVLTF
DNA: TGTGCCAGCAACCTGGGGAACAACGTCCTGACTTTC

J: TRBJ1-1
V: TRBV6-1
size: .
D: .
CDR3: CASTTSTPMNTEAFF
DNA: TGTGCCAGCACAACCTCTACCCCGATGAACACTGAAGCTTTCTTT

J: TRBJ2-4
V: TRBV7-8
size: once
D: .
CDR3: CASSLEEGKNIQYF
DNA: TGTGCCAGCAGCTTAGAAGAAGGGAAAAACATTCAGTACTTC

J: TRBJ2-2
V: TRBV12-5
size: .
D: TRBD2
CDR3: CASGYRASGPTGELFF
DNA: TGTGCTAGTGGTTACCGCGCTAGCGGGCCCACCGGGGAGCTGTTTTTT

J: TRBJ2-7
V: TRBV11-2
size: .
D: TRBD2
CDR3: CASSQTSGGKQYF
DNA: TGTGCCAGCAGCCAGACTAGCGGGGGTAAGCAGTACTTC

J: TRBJ1-4
V: TRBV5-4
size: once
D: .
CDR3: CASSSQAGDLNEKLFF
DNA: TGTGCCAGCAGCTCCCAAGCAGGGGATCTAAATGAAAAACTGTTTTTT

J: TRBJ2-3
V: TRBV5-1
size: .
D: .
CDR3: CASSLQRTDTQYF
DNA: TGCGCCAGCAGCCTCCAGCGCACAGATACGCAGTATTTT

J: TRBJ2-7
V: TRBV5-6
size: .
D: .
CDR3: CASSLVFGSDQNYEQYF
DNA: TGTGCCAGCAGCTTGGTATTCGGGTCAGACCAAAACTACGAGCAGTACTTC

J: TRBJ1-5
V: TRBV10-3
size: few
D: .
CDR3: CAISEGGNQPQHF
DNA: TGTGCCATCAGTGAGGGGGGCAATCAGCCCCAGCATTTT

J: TRBJ1-1
V: TRBV2
size: .
D: .
CDR3: CASRLATVGTEAFF
DNA: TGTGCCAGCAGACTTGCGACGGTCGGAACTGAAGCTTTCTTT

J: TRBJ2-4
V: TRBV6-6
size: .
D: TRBD1
CDR3: CASSYPGQGAKNIQYF
DNA: TGTGCCAGCAGCTATCCGGGACAGGGGGCCAAAAACATTCAGTACTTC

J: TRBJ2-3
V: TRBV7-8
size: once
D: .
CDR3: CASSLGRQGTDTQYF
DNA: TGTGCCAGCAGCTTAGGGCGCCAAGGGACAGATACGCAGTATTTT

J: TRBJ1-2
V: TRBV5-1
size: .
D: TRBD1
CDR3: CASSHGRGGEGYTF
DNA: TGCGCCAGCAGCCACGGACGAGGGGGCGAGGGCTACACCTTC